These 18 T cell receptor beta chains were sequenced from one sample in a study of precursors of human CD4 cytotoxic T cells. The bulk UMI libraries came from four sorted CD4+ memory subsets, including IL-7R-high and IL-7R-negative TEMRA. TCRdb fed the reads into MiXCR, producing one record per CDR3 protein. The sample holds 300 or so distinct CDR3 sequences, around 21% seen once. Sequencing was performed on memory CD4+ T cells from blood (PBMCs). Source of these receptors: a human donor in good health.

Here the CDR3 DNA reads TGCGCCAGCAGGAAGGGGACTAGCGGGAGAAAGCAGTTCTTC. Translating it yields CASRKGTSGRKQFF. The chain combines TRBV5-1 with TRBJ2-1; 14 nucleotides line up with TRBD2. Germline assignment: CDR1 SGHRS and CDR2 YFSETQ. The CDR3 consists of 14 residues. Germline trimming cut 5 bases from V and 11 bases from J; bases unmatched to any gene: 6.

In its sample, this clonotype ranks as large (0.1 to 1%). The genes are TRBV7-2 and TRBJ1-1; 8 positions agree with TRBD1. V was clipped by 0 bases and J by 2 bases; unmatched bases: 14. Germline CDR1 and CDR2: SGHTA and FQGNSA. The CDR3 is 19 amino acids. The CDR3 nucleotides are TGTGCCAGCAGCTTAGCCACAGCAGGGGGCACCTCGAGAAACACTGAAGCTTTCTTT. Translating it yields CASSLATAGGTSRNTEAFF.

The gene calls are TRBV7-9 and TRBJ2-7; no firm D call. This CDR3 is 12 amino acids long. Germline lookup yields CDR1 SEHNR and CDR2 FQNEAQ (reference sequence). V gave up 1 base and J gave up 3 bases, with 4 bases separating them. CDR3 loop: CASSLDVYEQYF. CDR3 coding DNA: TGTGCCAGCAGCTTAGATGTCTACGAGCAGTACTTC.

This clonotype counts as large. The chain couples TRBV12-3 or TRBV12-4 to TRBJ2-2; D gene uncertain. CDR3 length: 15 amino acids. Trimming shortened V by 3 bases and J by 2 bases, and 10 bases separated the two germline ends. CDR3: CASSFRAANTGELFF. CDR3 in DNA: TGTGCCAGCAGTTTCCGCGCGGCTAACACCGGGGAGCTGTTTTTT.

With respect to this clonotype: A much larger clonotype is one base distant, so this may be a read error. The V and J genes are TRBV7-2 and TRBJ2-1; weak D call: TRBD1 (6 bases). CDR3 length equals 13 residues. Trimming took 4 bases from V and 10 from J, leaving 14 bases between them. Germline values: CDR1 SGHTA, CDR2 FQGNSA. The CDR3 DNA follows: TGTGCCAGCAGCTCTCAAATGGACAGAGAGCAGTTCTTC. Its protein is CASSSQMDREQFF. The variable domain in full, with the rest retrieved from reference TRBV7-2 and TRBJ2-1, is GAGVSQSPSNKVTEKGKDVELRCDPISGHTALYWYRQSLGQGLEFLIYFQGNSAPDKSGLPSDRFSAERTGGSVSTLTIQRTQQEDSAVYLCASSSQMDREQFFGPGTRLTVL.

V usage is TRBV20-1 and J usage is TRBJ2-1, with D hard to call. CDR1 is DFQATT, CDR2 SNEGSKA, per germline (reference sequence). This CDR3 has 13 residues. The ends were cut back, 4 bases at V and 4 bases at J, with 11 bases in the middle. The CDR3 DNA reads TGCAGTGCTATAAGCAGAACTTACAATGAGCAGTTCTTC. Translation: CSAISRTYNEQFF.

Within the sample, this clonotype is large. The chain is built from TRBV3-1 and TRBJ1-5; 7 bases agree with TRBD1. The CDR3 runs 13 residues. The germline gives CDR1 LGHDT, CDR2 YNNKEL (reference sequence). Unmatched junction bases numbered 2, after V lost 5 bases and J lost 4 bases. The CDR3 DNA reads TGTGCCAGCAGCGGACAGGAAAATCAGCCCCAGCATTTT. Protein: CASSGQENQPQHF.

By sample share, this clonotype is hyperexpanded. This chain joins TRBV5-1 and TRBJ1-1; 7 bases fit TRBD1. Germline V gene lookup returns CDR1 SGHRS and CDR2 YFSETQ. V lost 1 base and J lost 2; bases outside the gene matches: 2. The CDR3 extends over 14 amino acids. The CDR3 bases are TGCGCCAGCAGCTTGACAGGGGATAACACTGAAGCTTTCTTT. Translated: CASSLTGDNTEAFF. Looking up the rest from reference TRBV5-1 and TRBJ1-1 gives the full variable domain: KAGVTQTPRYLIKTRGQQVTLSCSPISGHRSVSWYQQTPGQGLQFLFEYFSETQRNKGNFPGRFSGRQFSNSRSEMNVSTLELGDSALYLCASSLTGDNTEAFFGQGTRLTVV.

By its share, this clonotype is large (0.1 to 1%). V is TRBV20-1 and J is TRBJ1-1; D is unresolved. V was shortened by 5 bases and J by 2 bases, with 6 bases between the two germline ends. This CDR3 is built from 11 residues. Germline-derived CDR1 and CDR2 are DFQATT and SNEGSKA (reference sequence). The CDR3 is CSAFHNTEAFF. In DNA, the CDR3 is TGCAGTGCTTTCCATAACACTGAAGCTTTCTTT.

This clonotype was seen a handful of times. The chain has TRBV24-1 and TRBJ1-1; weak D call: TRBD1 (6 bases). V lost 3 bases, J lost 2 bases, and 12 bases lay in between. Germline V CDR1 and CDR2: KGHDR, SFDVKD. CDR3 length: 15 amino acids. In nucleotides, the CDR3 is TGTGCCACCAGTGATGGGGGGGCACCAAACACTGAAGCTTTCTTT. This sequence encodes CATSDGGAPNTEAFF.

This clonotype was counted a few times. V gene TRBV12-3 or TRBV12-4 combines with J gene TRBJ2-7; TRBD2 is a possible D gene (7 bases). The CDR3 loop spans 14 amino acids. The germline V and J ends were trimmed by 7 bases and 0 bases, with 13 bases remaining between them. The CDR3 is CASKGGRSSYEQYF. The CDR3 region has the DNA TGTGCCAGCAAGGGGGGGCGCAGCTCCTACGAGCAGTACTTC.

The V gene is TRBV7-2, the J gene TRBJ2-5; D is uncertain. The CDR3 contains 12 residues. Germline CDR1 reads SGHTA; CDR2 reads FQGNSA. Trimming shortened V by 3 bases and J by 1 base, and 3 bases separated the two germline ends. DNA of the CDR3: TGTGCCAGCAGCTTCACCCAAGAGACCCAGTACTTC. This gives the protein CASSFTQETQYF. The full variable domain, completed using reference TRBV7-2 and TRBJ2-5, is GAGVSQSPSNKVTEKGKDVELRCDPISGHTALYWYRQSLGQGLEFLIYFQGNSAPDKSGLPSDRFSAERTGGSVSTLTIQRTQQEDSAVYLCASSFTQETQYFGPGTRLLVL.

This clonotype was seen once. V usage is TRBV25-1 and J usage is TRBJ1-4, with 8 bases matching TRBD1. With V trimmed by 4 bases and J by 4 bases, 5 bases remained unmatched. This CDR3 has 15 amino acids. Looked up from germline, CDR1 is MGHDK and CDR2 is SYGVNS. DNA for the CDR3: TGTGCCAGCAGTGGGCAGGGGGCGGTTAATGAAAAACTGTTTTTT. It codes for CASSGQGAVNEKLFF.

The chain uses TRBV5-4 and TRBJ2-5; 7 nucleotides align to TRBD1. The V and J ends lost 0 bases and 7 bases, in that order; junction bases with no gene match: 6. Germline CDR1 and CDR2: SGHNT and YYREEE (reference sequence). The CDR3 covers 14 residues. The CDR3 DNA reads TGTGCCAGCAGCTTGGATGGGACAGTTGGGACCCAGTACTTC. Its protein product is CASSLDGTVGTQYF. The entire variable domain, with the rest obtained from reference TRBV5-4 and TRBJ2-5, is as follows: ETGVTQSPTHLIKTRGQQVTLRCSSQSGHNTVSWYQQALGQGPQFIFQYYREEENGRGNFPPRFSGLQFPNYSSELNVNALELDDSALYLCASSLDGTVGTQYFGPGTRLLVL.

The table lists this clonotype with a few counts. J is TRBJ1-2 and V is TRBV7-2; TRBD1 matches 8 bases. The CDR3 extends over 16 amino acids. Germline V gene data show CDR1 as SGHTA and CDR2 as FQGNSA. The V segment lost 1 base and the J segment 4 bases; nucleotides outside the gene matches: 8. DNA for the CDR3: TGTGCCAGCAGCTTAGGCCCGGACAGGGTCACCTATGGCTACACCTTC. Protein sequence: CASSLGPDRVTYGYTF.

The gene calls are TRBV7-9 and TRBJ2-3, with 11 bases lining up with TRBD2. Germline CDR1 SEHNR, CDR2 FQNEAQ (reference sequence). This CDR3 is 19 amino acids long. Germline trimming cut 4 bases from V and 0 bases from J; bases unmatched to any gene: 12. The CDR3 sequence: CASSSKIGLAGTSTDTQYF. CDR3 nucleotides: TGTGCCAGCAGCTCAAAAATCGGACTAGCGGGCACGAGCACAGATACGCAGTATTTT.

This chain uses TRBV6-1 with TRBJ1-5; D gene uncertain. Deletions cut 2 bases from V and 0 bases from J, with 11 bases between. The CDR3 runs to 16 residues. Germline assignment: CDR1 MNHNS and CDR2 SASEGT. The CDR3 nucleotides are TGTGCCAGCAGTGAAAGCACAGCGTATAGCAATCAGCCCCAGCATTTT. As protein: CASSESTAYSNQPQHF.

The V and J genes are TRBV7-8 and TRBJ2-1, with TRBD2 matching 12 bases. The CDR3 length is 15 residues. V lost 5 bases to trimming and J lost 6 bases; unmatched junction nucleotides: 5. The germline V gene encodes CDR1 SGHVS and CDR2 FQNEAQ. The CDR3 nucleotides are TGTGCCAGCAGCCTCGGACTAGCGGGAAGCAATGAGCAGTTCTTC. Protein sequence: CASSLGLAGSNEQFF.